A single sample is the source of the 23 T cell receptor beta chains below, sequenced in a study of blood T cell repertoires in COVID-19. Sequenced by immunoSEQ multiplex PCR; TCRdb stores in-frame clones only, minus some. The table includes some 300,000 clones, around 90% detected once. The sequencing sample was made of peripheral blood. These receptors were obtained from a woman aged 40 to 50 with COVID-19, enrolled during active disease.

The chain recombines TRBV29-1 with TRBJ1-4, with 7 nucleotides matching TRBD1. Germline-derived CDR1 and CDR2 are SQVTM and ANQGSEA. CDR3 length: 14 residues. CDR3 coding DNA: TGCAGTGTTCTTGAGGGACAGATAAATGAAAAACTGTTTTTT. Amino acid sequence: CSVLEGQINEKLFF.

The chain carries TRBV6-6 and TRBJ1-1; 7 nucleotides align to TRBD1. This CDR3 comprises 13 residues. Germline V lookup: CDR1 MNHNY, CDR2 SVGAGI (reference sequence). V was clipped by 5 bases and J by 11 bases; unmatched bases: 11. The CDR3 bases are TGTGCCAGCAGTCCACGCGAGACAGGGCTGGCTTTCTTT. It specifies CASSPRETGLAFF.

This rearrangement joins TRBV9 to TRBJ1-2; 9 bases line up with TRBD1. The CDR3 loop spans 14 amino acids. After removal of 4 bases from V and 3 bases from J, the junction contained 4 bases not matched to a gene. The V gene's germline CDR1 is SGDLS and CDR2 YYNGEE. The CDR3 region has the DNA TGTGCCAGCAGCTCCGGGACAGGGTACTATGGCTACACCTTC. As protein: CASSSGTGYYGYTF.

The genes are TRBV9 and TRBJ2-7; perhaps TRBD1 as D (5 bases). Trimming cost V 2 bases and J 1 base, with 7 bases left between them. The V gene's germline CDR1 is SGDLS and CDR2 YYNGEE. The CDR3 spans 13 residues. The CDR3 region has the DNA TGTGCCAGCAGCGTTGACAGATCCTACGAGCAGTACTTC. It encodes CASSVDRSYEQYF.

The chain links TRBV24-1 to TRBJ2-5, with 8 bases fitting TRBD2. The germline CDR1 and CDR2 sequences are KGHDR and SFDVKD. This CDR3 has 15 residues. J lost 5 bases, V lost 3 bases, and 7 bases had no gene match. The DNA for the CDR3 is TGTGCCACCAGTGATACCAGCGGGAGTTCTGAGACCCAGTACTTC. Protein sequence: CATSDTSGSSETQYF.

Concerning this clone: The germline gene is not matched at one end of the junction; a read error may be the cause. The chain has TRBV29-1 and TRBJ2-3; weak D call: TRBD2 (5 bases). Germline V gene data show CDR1 as SQVTM and CDR2 as ANQGSEA. This CDR3 comprises 8 residues. CDR3 sequence (DNA): TGCAGCGTTGAATTCGGGAATTTT. Amino acids: CSVEFGNF.

Of note for this clone: The sample has other DNA sequences that encode this CDR3 too. This rearrangement joins TRBV28 to TRBJ1-1; D unclear. Germline-derived CDR1 and CDR2 are MDHEN and SYDVKM. Trimming cost V 6 bases and J 4 bases, with 9 bases left between them. The CDR3 consists of 12 residues. CDR3 sequence: CASSLRVTEAFF. The CDR3 DNA sequence: TGTGCCAGCAGCCTACGGGTCACTGAAGCTTTCTTT.

The chain uses TRBV10-3 and TRBJ2-2, with D maybe TRBD2 (5 bases). The CDR3 runs to 15 residues. Trimming removed 8 bases at V and 0 bases at J, with 13 bases between. Germline lookup yields CDR1 ENHRY and CDR2 SYGVKD. Here the CDR3 reads CAIAGSAPNTGELFF. Here the CDR3 DNA reads TGTGCCATCGCTGGTAGCGCCCCGAACACCGGGGAGCTGTTTTTT.

The J gene is TRBJ2-7, the V gene TRBV27; D uncertain. Trimming pared 1 base from V and 1 base from J, leaving 8 bases between. Germline V gives CDR1 MNHEY, CDR2 SMNVEV (reference sequence). This CDR3 contains 14 residues. The CDR3 sequence: CASSLYPFSYEQYF. CDR3 sequence (DNA): TGTGCCAGCAGTTTATATCCTTTTTCCTACGAGCAGTACTTC.

In DNA, the CDR3 is TGTGCCACCAGCAGAGTCTCAGACATCCGGGAGACCCAGTACTTC. Translated: CATSRVSDIRETQYF. This chain joins TRBV15 and TRBJ2-5; D remains ambiguous. The ends were cut back, 1 base at V and 5 bases at J, with 14 bases in the middle. CDR3 length: 15 residues. Germline V lookup: CDR1 LNHNV, CDR2 YYDKDF (reference sequence).

The chain joins TRBV30 to TRBJ2-2, with 8 positions matching TRBD2. V lost 3 bases to trimming and J lost 3 bases; unmatched junction nucleotides: 12. Per the germline V gene, CDR1 is GTSNPN and CDR2 is SVGIG (reference sequence). This CDR3 is 17 amino acids long. The DNA for the CDR3 is TGTGCCTGGAGGCCCCGCAGCGGGAGACGCGACACCGGGGAGCTGTTTTTT. This encodes CAWRPRSGRRDTGELFF.

The chain links TRBV7-9 to TRBJ1-6; D possibly corresponds to TRBD1 (5 bases). The V gene's germline CDR1 is SEHNR and CDR2 FQNEAQ (reference sequence). V lost 5 bases to trimming and J lost 5 bases, with 10 bases between them. The CDR3 is 14 amino acids. The CDR3 DNA sequence: TGTGCCAGCAGCCTTGTAGGGGATAATTCACCCCTCCACTTT. Translated: CASSLVGDNSPLHF.

This chain links TRBV28 with TRBJ1-4; D is perhaps TRBD1 (5 bases). Germline-derived CDR1 and CDR2 are MDHEN and SYDVKM. There are 16 residues in the CDR3. Deletions cut 6 bases from V and 8 bases from J, with 22 bases between. This chain's CDR3 is CASSPPRGVGMEKLFF. The DNA of the CDR3 is TGTGCCAGCAGCCCTCCCCGGGGGGTCGGAATGGAAAAACTGTTTTTT.

The rearrangement uses TRBV5-4 and TRBJ2-5; 8 bases agree with TRBD1. Unmatched junction bases numbered 8, after V lost 3 bases and J lost 4 bases. Looked up from germline, CDR1 is SGHNT and CDR2 is YYREEE (reference sequence). This CDR3 spans 15 amino acids. The CDR3: CASSWRQGTRETQYF. The CDR3 DNA reads as TGTGCCAGCAGCTGGAGACAGGGGACGAGAGAGACCCAGTACTTC.

This clone was found once. This chain links TRBV28 with TRBJ2-6, with TRBD1 matching over 8 bases. The CDR3 has 18 amino acids. The V and J ends lost 6 bases and 3 bases, in that order; junction bases with no gene match: 13. Germline CDR1 is MDHEN and CDR2 is SYDVKM. CDR3 DNA: TGTGCCAGCAGCACCGTCAGGGGGCTTTTACATGGGGCCAACGTCCTGACTTTC. Translated: CASSTVRGLLHGANVLTF.

The rearrangement joins TRBV28 to TRBJ1-6, with D unclear. Germline V lookup: CDR1 MDHEN, CDR2 SYDVKM. The CDR3 has 14 residues. Trimming removed 5 bases at V and 6 bases at J, with 11 bases between. CDR3 loop: CASSTGYGNSPLHF. CDR3 coding DNA: TGTGCCAGCAGTACGGGTTATGGTAATTCACCCCTCCACTTT.

The CDR3 reads CASSPFPLDGNYGYTF. As DNA, the CDR3 is TGTGCCAGCAGTCCCTTCCCACTAGACGGTAACTATGGCTACACCTTC. This sequence joins TRBV27 and TRBJ1-2; unclear D gene. Trimming cost V 5 bases and J 1 base, with 17 bases left between them. The length of the CDR3 is 16 residues. Germline V lookup: CDR1 MNHEY, CDR2 SMNVEV (reference sequence).

V gene TRBV7-2 combines with J gene TRBJ2-2; no clear D. The CDR3 is 16 amino acids. Trimming took off 5 bases at V and 1 base at J, with 14 bases between the two ends. Germline-derived CDR1 and CDR2 are SGHTA and FQGNSA. CDR3 DNA sequence: TGTGCCAGCAGCCTCACGGCCAGGCTGAACACCGGGGAGCTGTTTTTT. Protein product: CASSLTARLNTGELFF.

CDR3 sequence: CATRGQLAAEAFF. DNA for the CDR3: TGTGCCACCAGAGGACAGTTAGCTGCTGAAGCTTTCTTT. The rearrangement joins TRBV15 to TRBJ1-1; tentatively, D is TRBD1 (6 bases). Germline V gene data show CDR1 as LNHNV and CDR2 as YYDKDF (reference sequence). The CDR3 loop spans 13 amino acids. The V gene lost 6 bases and the J gene lost 6 bases, with 14 bases spanning the gap.

The V and J genes are TRBV9 and TRBJ2-1; 9 bases agree with TRBD2. CDR1 is SGDLS and CDR2 is YYNGEE in the germline V gene. V lost 5 bases, J lost 0 bases, and 6 bases stayed unmatched. The CDR3 runs 16 residues. The CDR3 spells CASSPSGASSYNEQFF. The CDR3 nucleotides are TGTGCCAGCAGTCCTAGCGGGGCCAGCTCCTACAATGAGCAGTTCTTC.

The chain combines TRBV28 with TRBJ1-5; 10 nucleotides match TRBD1. V lost 5 bases to trimming and J lost 5 bases; unmatched junction nucleotides: 9. The CDR3 sequence is 16 residues long. Germline CDR1 and CDR2: MDHEN and SYDVKM. CDR3 loop: CASSTIGTGDDQPQHF. As DNA, the CDR3 is TGTGCCAGCAGTACCATAGGGACAGGGGATGATCAGCCCCAGCATTTT.

V is TRBV7-9 and J is TRBJ1-6; 12 bases are shared with TRBD1. Trimming cost V 2 bases and J 4 bases; bases outside gene matches: 9. Germline loops: CDR1 SEHNR, CDR2 FQNEAQ (reference sequence). CDR3 length: 19 residues. The CDR3 nucleotides read TGTGCCAGCAGCTTATCAGGGACAGGGGGCGTGGGGTATAATTCACCCCTCCACTTT. This sequence encodes CASSLSGTGGVGYNSPLHF.

This clone was seen once. The genes are TRBV30 and TRBJ1-1; weak D call: TRBD1 (6 bases). Germline V gene lookup returns CDR1 GTSNPN and CDR2 SVGIG (reference sequence). This CDR3 is built from 15 residues. Trimming pared 1 base from V and 7 bases from J, leaving 19 bases between. The CDR3 bases are TGTGCCTGGAGTGGGCCCGGGACATTGGAGGTTGAAGCTTTCTTT. Translated, it gives CAWSGPGTLEVEAFF. The full variable domain, completed using reference TRBV30 and TRBJ1-1, is SQTIHQWPATLVQPVGSPLSLECTVEGTSNPNLYWYRQAAGRGLQLLFYSVGIGQISSEVPQNLSASRPQDRQFILSSKKLLLSDSGFYLCAWSGPGTLEVEAFFGQGTRLTVV.